Described below is a single TCR beta chain sequence and its context. Its antigen remains unidentified. The germline gene is not matched at one end of the junction; a read error may be the cause. This sample is drawn from a study of beta chain features in type 1 diabetes. The CDR3 loop spans 16 amino acids. Germline V gene data show CDR1 as SNHLY and CDR2 as FYNNEI. Findings and limits, study-wide: Significant though moderate, a shortening of TCRB CDR3s appeared in all four CD4+ subsets of Type 1 diabetes patients.

Every isolated RNA sample was fully reverse transcribed, so sequencing captured expressed TCRB transcripts. Sequencing was performed with immunoSEQ multiplex PCR; in TCRdb, only in-frame clones are kept and a portion is missing. The sample gives hundreds of thousands of clones, around 15% of which show up once; around 0.022% is in the top ten. Material: naive CD4+ T cells from blood. The sequence was collected from a man aged 18-30 years with type 1 diabetes. The chain links TRBV2 to TRBJ2-7; D gene uncertain. The CDR3, as DNA: TGTGCCAGCAGTGAATTTGAGACAATTGCCTCCTACGCGCAGTACTTC. Protein sequence: CASSEFETIASYAQYF.